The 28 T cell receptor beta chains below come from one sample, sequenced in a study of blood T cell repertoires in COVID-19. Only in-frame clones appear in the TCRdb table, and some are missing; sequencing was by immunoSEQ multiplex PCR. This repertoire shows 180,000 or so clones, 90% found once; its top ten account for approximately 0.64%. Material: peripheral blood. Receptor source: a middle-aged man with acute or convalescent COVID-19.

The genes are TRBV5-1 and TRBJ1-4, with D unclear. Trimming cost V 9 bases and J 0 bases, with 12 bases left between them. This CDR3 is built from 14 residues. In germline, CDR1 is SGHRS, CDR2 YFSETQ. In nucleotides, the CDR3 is TGCGCCACCCCCAGGATTGCAACTAATGAAAAACTGTTTTTT. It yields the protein CATPRIATNEKLFF.

The CDR3 sequence is CSFETGGTVFVANEQFF. The DNA for the CDR3 is TGCAGCTTCGAGACAGGGGGGACTGTATTCGTGGCTAATGAGCAGTTCTTC. The J gene is TRBJ2-1, the V gene TRBV29-1, with 9 bases lining up with TRBD1. The CDR3 runs to 17 residues. V was clipped by 8 bases and J by 7 bases; unmatched bases: 21. Germline assignment: CDR1 SQVTM and CDR2 ANQGSEA.

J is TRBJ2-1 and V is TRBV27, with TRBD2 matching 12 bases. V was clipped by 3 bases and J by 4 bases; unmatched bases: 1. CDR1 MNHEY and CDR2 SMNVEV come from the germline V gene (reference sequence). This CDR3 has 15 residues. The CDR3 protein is CASSFTSGRYNEQFF. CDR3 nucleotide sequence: TGTGCCAGCAGTTTCACTAGCGGGAGGTACAATGAGCAGTTCTTC.

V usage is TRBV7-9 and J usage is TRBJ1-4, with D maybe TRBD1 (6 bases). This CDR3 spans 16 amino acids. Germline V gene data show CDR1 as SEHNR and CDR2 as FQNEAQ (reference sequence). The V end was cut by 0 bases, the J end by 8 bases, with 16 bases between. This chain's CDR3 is CASSLAHGGLEEKLFF. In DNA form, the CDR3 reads TGTGCCAGCAGCTTAGCGCACGGGGGGCTGGAGGAAAAACTGTTTTTT.

In DNA form, the CDR3 reads TGTGCCAGCAGCTTAGCGGGCGGGAGAGGGGAGCTGTTTTTT. This codes for CASSLAGGRGELFF. The V gene is TRBV7-9, the J gene TRBJ2-2; 7 bases match TRBD2. Germline V lookup: CDR1 SEHNR, CDR2 FQNEAQ (reference sequence). Trimming cost V 0 bases and J 8 bases; bases outside gene matches: 3. The length of the CDR3 is 14 residues. The complete variable domain, with remaining parts taken from reference TRBV7-9 and TRBJ2-2, reads DTGVSQNPRHKITKRGQNVTFRCDPISEHNRLYWYRQTLGQGPEFLTYFQNEAQLEKSRLLSDRFSAERPKGSFSTLEIQRTEQGDSAMYLCASSLAGGRGELFFGEGSRLTVL.

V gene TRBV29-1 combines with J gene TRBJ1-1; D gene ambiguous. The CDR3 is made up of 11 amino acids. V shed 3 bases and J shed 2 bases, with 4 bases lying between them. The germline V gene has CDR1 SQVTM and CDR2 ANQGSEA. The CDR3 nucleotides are TGCAGCGTTGACACAAACACTGAAGCTTTCTTT. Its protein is CSVDTNTEAFF.

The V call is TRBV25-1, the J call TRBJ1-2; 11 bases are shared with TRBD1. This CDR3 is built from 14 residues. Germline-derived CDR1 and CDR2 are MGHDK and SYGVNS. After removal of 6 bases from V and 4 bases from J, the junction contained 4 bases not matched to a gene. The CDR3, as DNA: TGTGCCAGCAGGGACAGGGGGCGCCCCTATGGCTACACCTTC. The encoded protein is CASRDRGRPYGYTF.

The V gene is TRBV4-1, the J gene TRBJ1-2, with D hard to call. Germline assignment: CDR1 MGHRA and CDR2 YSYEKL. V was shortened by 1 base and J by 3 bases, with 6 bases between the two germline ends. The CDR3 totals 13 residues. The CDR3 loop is CASSQGTDYGYTF. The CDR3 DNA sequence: TGCGCCAGCAGCCAAGGAACGGACTATGGCTACACCTTC.

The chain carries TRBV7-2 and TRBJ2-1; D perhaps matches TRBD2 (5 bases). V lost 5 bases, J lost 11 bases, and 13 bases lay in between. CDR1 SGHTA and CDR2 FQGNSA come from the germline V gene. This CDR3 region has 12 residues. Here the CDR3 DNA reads TGTGCCAGCAGCCTCTCGGGGATGAAGCAGTTCTTC. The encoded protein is CASSLSGMKQFF.

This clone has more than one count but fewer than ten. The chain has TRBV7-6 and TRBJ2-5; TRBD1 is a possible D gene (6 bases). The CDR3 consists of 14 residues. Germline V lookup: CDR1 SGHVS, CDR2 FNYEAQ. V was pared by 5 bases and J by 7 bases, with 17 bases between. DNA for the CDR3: TGTGCCAGCAGCGCGGCCCCTATCAGGGGGACCCAGTACTTC. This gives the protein CASSAAPIRGTQYF.

CDR3 region: CASSYPTGPFPSNQPQHF. CDR3 in DNA: TGTGCCAGCAGTTACCCGACAGGGCCCTTTCCTAGCAATCAGCCCCAGCATTTT. The rearrangement uses TRBV6-9 and TRBJ1-5; 7 positions match TRBD1. The junction had 11 bases not matched to a gene; V was cut back by 3 bases and J by 0 bases. The length of the CDR3 is 18 residues. Germline CDR1 and CDR2: MNHGY and SVAAGI.

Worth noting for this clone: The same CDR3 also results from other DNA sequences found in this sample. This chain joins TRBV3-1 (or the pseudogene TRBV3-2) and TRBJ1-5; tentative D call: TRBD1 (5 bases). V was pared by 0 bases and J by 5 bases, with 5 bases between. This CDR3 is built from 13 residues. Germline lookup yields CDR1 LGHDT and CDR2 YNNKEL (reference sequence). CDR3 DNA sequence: TGTGCCAGCAGCCAAGACAGGGATCAGCCCCAGCATTTT. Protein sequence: CASSQDRDQPQHF.

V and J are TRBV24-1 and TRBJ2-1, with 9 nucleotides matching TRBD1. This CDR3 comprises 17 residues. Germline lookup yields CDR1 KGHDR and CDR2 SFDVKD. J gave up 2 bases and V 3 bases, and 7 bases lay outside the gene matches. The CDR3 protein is CATSDVSGTGTYNEQFF. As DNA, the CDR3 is TGTGCCACCAGTGATGTTTCCGGGACAGGGACCTACAATGAGCAGTTCTTC.

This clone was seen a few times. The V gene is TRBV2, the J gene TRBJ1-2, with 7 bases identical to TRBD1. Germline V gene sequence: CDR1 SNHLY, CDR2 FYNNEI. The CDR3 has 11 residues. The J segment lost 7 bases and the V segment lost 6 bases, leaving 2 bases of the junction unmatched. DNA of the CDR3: TGTGCCAGCAGAGCAGGGGGTGGCTACACCTTC. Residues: CASRAGGGYTF.

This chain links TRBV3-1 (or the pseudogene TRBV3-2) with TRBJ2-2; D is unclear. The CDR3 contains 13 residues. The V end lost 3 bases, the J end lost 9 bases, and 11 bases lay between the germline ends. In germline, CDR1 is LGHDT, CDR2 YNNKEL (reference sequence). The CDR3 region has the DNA TGTGCCAGCAGCCAGAGGCTACCCCGGGAGCTGTTTTTT. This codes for CASSQRLPRELFF.

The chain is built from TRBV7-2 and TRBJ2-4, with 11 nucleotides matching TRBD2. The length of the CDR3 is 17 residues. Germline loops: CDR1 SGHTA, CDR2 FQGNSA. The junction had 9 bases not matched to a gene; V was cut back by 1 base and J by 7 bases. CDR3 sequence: CASSLVASGGPMNIQYF. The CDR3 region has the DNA TGTGCCAGCAGCTTAGTTGCTAGCGGGGGGCCTATGAACATTCAGTACTTC.

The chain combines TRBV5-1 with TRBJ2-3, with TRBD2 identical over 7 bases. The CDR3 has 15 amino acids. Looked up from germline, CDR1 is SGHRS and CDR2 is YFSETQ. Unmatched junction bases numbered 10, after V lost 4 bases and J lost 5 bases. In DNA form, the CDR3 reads TGCGCCAGCAGCGGAACCGGGACTACGGGAGATACGCAGTATTTT. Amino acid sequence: CASSGTGTTGDTQYF.

The CDR3 protein is CASRIGRDREKLFF. CDR3 bases: TGTGCCAGCCGGATCGGGAGGGATCGTGAAAAACTGTTTTTT. The V and J genes are TRBV6-5 and TRBJ1-4; D remains ambiguous. The germline gives CDR1 MNHEY, CDR2 SVGAGI. The CDR3 runs to 14 residues. V lost 8 bases, J lost 7 bases, and 17 bases lay in between.

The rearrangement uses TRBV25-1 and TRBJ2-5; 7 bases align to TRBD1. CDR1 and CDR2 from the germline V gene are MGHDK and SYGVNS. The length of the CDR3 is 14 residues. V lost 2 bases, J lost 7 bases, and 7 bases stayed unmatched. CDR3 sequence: CASSERQGEVTQYF. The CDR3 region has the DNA TGTGCCAGCAGTGAACGACAGGGCGAGGTGACCCAGTACTTC.

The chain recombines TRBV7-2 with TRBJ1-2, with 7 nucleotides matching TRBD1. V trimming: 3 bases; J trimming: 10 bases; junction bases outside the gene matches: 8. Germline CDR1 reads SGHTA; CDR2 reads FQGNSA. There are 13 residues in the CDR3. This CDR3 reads CASSFAGTALYTF. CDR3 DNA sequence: TGTGCCAGCAGCTTTGCCGGGACAGCACTCTACACCTTC.

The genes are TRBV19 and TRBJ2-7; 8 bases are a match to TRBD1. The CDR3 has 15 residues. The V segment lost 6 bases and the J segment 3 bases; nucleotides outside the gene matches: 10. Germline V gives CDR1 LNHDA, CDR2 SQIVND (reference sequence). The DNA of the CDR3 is TGTGCCAGTAGCCGTGGACAGGGAACGCACTACGAGCAGTACTTC. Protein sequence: CASSRGQGTHYEQYF. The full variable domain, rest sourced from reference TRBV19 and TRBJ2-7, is DGGITQSPKYLFRKEGQNVTLSCEQNLNHDAMYWYRQDPGQGLRLIYYSQIVNDFQKGDIAEGYSVSREKKESFPLTVTSAQKNPTAFYLCASSRGQGTHYEQYFGPGTRLTVT.

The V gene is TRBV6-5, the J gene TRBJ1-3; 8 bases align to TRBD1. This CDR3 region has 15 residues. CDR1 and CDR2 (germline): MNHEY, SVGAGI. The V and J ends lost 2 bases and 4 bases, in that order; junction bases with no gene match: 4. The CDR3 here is CASSYDRGAGNTIYF. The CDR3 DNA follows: TGTGCCAGCAGTTACGACAGGGGTGCCGGAAACACCATATATTTT.

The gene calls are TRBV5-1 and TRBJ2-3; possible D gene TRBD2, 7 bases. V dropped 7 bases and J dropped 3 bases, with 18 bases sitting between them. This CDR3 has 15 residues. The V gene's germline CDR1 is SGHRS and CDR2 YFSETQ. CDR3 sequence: CASFRGGGPTDTQYF. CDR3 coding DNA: TGCGCCAGCTTTAGAGGGGGAGGGCCTACAGATACGCAGTATTTT. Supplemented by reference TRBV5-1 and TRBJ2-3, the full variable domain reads KAGVTQTPRYLIKTRGQQVTLSCSPISGHRSVSWYQQTPGQGLQFLFEYFSETQRNKGNFPGRFSGRQFSNSRSEMNVSTLELGDSALYLCASFRGGGPTDTQYFGPGTRLTVL.

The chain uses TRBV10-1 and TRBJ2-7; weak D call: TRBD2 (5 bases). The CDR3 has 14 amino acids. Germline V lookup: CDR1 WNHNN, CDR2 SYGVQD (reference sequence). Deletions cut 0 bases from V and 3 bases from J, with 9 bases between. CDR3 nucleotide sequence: TGCGCCAGCAGTGAGTCTGGGAGTCTCTACGAGCAGTACTTC. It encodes CASSESGSLYEQYF.

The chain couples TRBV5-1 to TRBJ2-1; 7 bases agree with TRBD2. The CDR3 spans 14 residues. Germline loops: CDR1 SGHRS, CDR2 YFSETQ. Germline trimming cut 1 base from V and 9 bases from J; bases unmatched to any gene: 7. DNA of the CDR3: TGCGCCAGCAGCTTGACCAGCGGGACGGGTGAGCAGTTCTTC. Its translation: CASSLTSGTGEQFF.

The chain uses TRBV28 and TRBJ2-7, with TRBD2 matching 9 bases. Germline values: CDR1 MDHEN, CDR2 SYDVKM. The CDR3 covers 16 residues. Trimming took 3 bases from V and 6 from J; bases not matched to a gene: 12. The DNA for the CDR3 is TGTGCCAGCAGTTTTGGGGACTTAGCGGGAGAGCGCGAGCAGTACTTC. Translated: CASSFGDLAGEREQYF.

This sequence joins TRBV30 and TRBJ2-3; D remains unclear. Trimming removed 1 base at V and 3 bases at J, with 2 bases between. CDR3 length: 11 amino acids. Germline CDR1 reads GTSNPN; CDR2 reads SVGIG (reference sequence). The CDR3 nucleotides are TGTGCCTGGAGTGCAACAGATACGCAGTATTTT. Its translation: CAWSATDTQYF.

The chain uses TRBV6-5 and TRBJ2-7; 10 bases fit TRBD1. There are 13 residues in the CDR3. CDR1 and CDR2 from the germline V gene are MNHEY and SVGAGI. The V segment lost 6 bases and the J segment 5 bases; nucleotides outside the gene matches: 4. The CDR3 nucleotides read TGTGCCAGCAGGGGGACAGGGGTCAACGAGCAGTACGTC. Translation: CASRGTGVNEQYV.